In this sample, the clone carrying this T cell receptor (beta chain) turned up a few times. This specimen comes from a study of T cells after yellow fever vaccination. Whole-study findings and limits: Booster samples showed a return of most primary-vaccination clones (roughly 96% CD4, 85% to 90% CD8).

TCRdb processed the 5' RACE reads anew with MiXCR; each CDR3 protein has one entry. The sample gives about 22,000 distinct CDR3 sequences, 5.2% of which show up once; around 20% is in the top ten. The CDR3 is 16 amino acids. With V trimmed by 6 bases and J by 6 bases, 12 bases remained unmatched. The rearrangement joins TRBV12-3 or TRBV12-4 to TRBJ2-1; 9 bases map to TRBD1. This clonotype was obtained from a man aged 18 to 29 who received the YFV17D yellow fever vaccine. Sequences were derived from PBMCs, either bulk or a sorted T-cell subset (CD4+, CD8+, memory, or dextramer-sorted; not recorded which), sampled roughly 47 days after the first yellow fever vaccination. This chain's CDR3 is CASSSTGGWVRNEQFF. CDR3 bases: TGTGCCAGCAGCTCGACAGGGGGTTGGGTACGCAATGAGCAGTTCTTC.